This is a list of T cell receptor beta chains from one sample in a study of OX40 agonist ivuxolimab in advanced cancers. Method: immunoSEQ multiplex PCR; TCRdb's copy keeps in-frame clones and lacks some. This repertoire shows 74,000 or so clones, roughly 91% found once; its top ten account for more than 1.5%. Sequencing was performed on CD4+ or CD8+ T cells sorted from blood, taken in a trial of the OX40 agonist ivuxolimab. Receptor source: an adult with an advanced solid tumor such as melanoma, head and neck, liver or kidney cancer. Both conserved end residues are part of each CDR3. The order of the fields is V gene, J gene, CDR3 protein.

TRBV2	TRBJ2-7	CASSEMGAPPYEQYF
TRBV5-6	TRBJ2-1	CASSRSWRAGNEQFF
TRBV2	TRBJ1-2	CASSAFQGASSYGYTF
TRBV5-4	TRBJ2-4	CASSLDQGAKNIQYF
TRBV11-3	TRBJ2-2	CASSLTGGASGELFF
TRBV7-9	TRBJ2-1	CASSYTGQTEQFF
TRBV6-5	TRBJ2-5	CASSSTSGGTPRTQYF
TRBV18	TRBJ2-5	CASSQGAGDVETQYF
TRBV7-2	TRBJ2-3	CASSRAERDTQYF
TRBV7-3	TRBJ2-1	CASSFRGARNEQFF
TRBV19	TRBJ2-2	CASTPIPGQGYTGELFF
TRBV2	TRBJ2-3	CASSFPGLANTDTQYF
TRBV7-3	TRBJ2-3	CASSLNGLAGAVTDTQYF
TRBV6-1	TRBJ2-5	CASSVYRDPWETQYF
TRBV28	TRBJ2-5	CASLAGGLKTGQETQYF
TRBV5-1	TRBJ2-3	CASSLGSAGGPDTQYF
TRBV4-1	TRBJ1-1	CASSQETRYTEAFF
TRBV19	TRBJ2-3	CASSRVLGGSSDTQYF
TRBV28	TRBJ1-4	CASSGRGRINEKLFF
TRBV27	TRBJ1-1	CASRGGAGLVAFF
TRBV19	TRBJ2-7	CASSIPGSGRHEQYF
TRBV11-3	TRBJ2-1	CASTRGGINEQFF
TRBV7-9	TRBJ1-2	CASSLAGDRGSYGYTF
TRBV10-3	TRBJ2-7	CASQITEGSYEQYF
TRBV5-6	TRBJ1-1	CASSLGPQRDTEAFF
TRBV10-3	TRBJ2-1	CAISEGSGEYNEQFF
TRBV7-9	TRBJ2-3	CASSLVLAGWGTDTQYF
TRBV25-1	TRBJ1-1	CASRTGTGGAGSEAFF
TRBV5-1	TRBJ2-1	CASSSLAGAYNEQFF
TRBV5-1	TRBJ2-2	CASSLRGASGTGELFF
TRBV5-4	TRBJ2-7	CASSALYEQYF
TRBV10-3	TRBJ2-7	CAISAPSGLYEQYF
TRBV7-8	TRBJ2-7	CASSLVTARATSYEQYF
TRBV7-8	TRBJ1-5	CASEPSGSLNQPQHF
TRBV6-1	TRBJ2-7	CAIKHPGEPYEQYF
TRBV5-1	TRBJ2-1	CASSPPGSYNEQFF
TRBV7-3	TRBJ2-2	CASSLATGELFF
TRBV7-7	TRBJ2-1	CASSLTGGPTNEQFF
TRBV4-1	TRBJ2-7	CASSPRGLPF